One sample yielded the 18 T cell receptor beta chains listed below, sequenced in a study of shared clonotypes between healthy human individuals. Profiled with immunoSEQ multiplex PCR; TCRdb holds only in-frame clones, not every one. The table records 2 million or so clones, roughly 94% of them present only once. The sample taken for sequencing was naive CD4+ T cells sorted from blood. Subset in this sample: CD45RA+ positively selected. The receptors were sampled from a man younger than 35 in good health.

The rearrangement links TRBV2 to TRBJ1-3, with no clear D. Germline-derived CDR1 and CDR2 are SNHLY and FYNNEI. The CDR3 has 15 residues. Trimming removed 6 bases from V and 0 bases from J, with 12 bases in between. Written as DNA, the CDR3 is TGTGCCAGCAGGCTGGACGGAACCTCTGGAAACACCATATATTTT. It yields the protein CASRLDGTSGNTIYF.

CDR3 sequence: CASRRESTDTQYF. In DNA form, the CDR3 reads TGTGCCAGCAGGCGGGAGAGCACAGATACGCAGTATTTT. The chain recombines TRBV6-6 with TRBJ2-3; 7 positions match TRBD2. V was clipped by 6 bases and J by 0 bases; unmatched bases: 0. The CDR3 sequence is 13 residues long. CDR1 MNHNY and CDR2 SVGAGI come from the germline V gene (reference sequence).

V and J are TRBV25-1 and TRBJ2-1, with 7 nucleotides matching TRBD1. CDR3 length: 18 amino acids. The V gene's germline CDR1 is MGHDK and CDR2 SYGVNS. J was trimmed by 2 bases and V by 3 bases; bases with no gene match: 13. The CDR3 DNA is TGTGCCAGCAGTGATGATTTTGTTAGACAGGGAACCTACAATGAGCAGTTCTTC. It codes for CASSDDFVRQGTYNEQFF.

The chain is built from TRBV7-8 and TRBJ1-4; D possibly corresponds to TRBD1 (5 bases). The CDR3 sequence is 15 residues long. Germline CDR1 SGHVS, CDR2 FQNEAQ. Trimming stripped 1 base from V and 11 bases from J, with 17 bases between. The CDR3 here is CASSLEGRISQKLFF. DNA of the CDR3: TGTGCCAGCAGCTTAGAGGGGCGCATATCTCAGAAACTGTTTTTT.

The table lists this clone with a count of one. The chain couples TRBV27 to TRBJ1-2; no clear D gene. The CDR3 loop spans 13 amino acids. Germline CDR1 reads MNHEY; CDR2 reads SMNVEV (reference sequence). V lost 4 bases and J 2 bases, leaving 8 bases between the germline ends. CDR3: CASSYDQNYGYTF. CDR3 coding DNA: TGTGCCAGCAGTTATGACCAGAACTATGGCTACACCTTC.

In this sample, this clone turned up once. The genes are TRBV4-3 and TRBJ2-1; D is unresolved. This CDR3 spans 16 amino acids. V was clipped by 0 bases and J by 0 bases, with 9 bases between them. Germline lookup yields CDR1 LGHNA and CDR2 YSLEER. The CDR3: CASSQELPSSYNEQFF. The CDR3 nucleotides read TGCGCCAGCAGCCAAGAACTCCCAAGCTCCTACAATGAGCAGTTCTTC.

The chain employs TRBV18 and TRBJ1-4, with D maybe TRBD1 (5 bases). The V and J ends lost 4 bases and 5 bases respectively, with 5 bases between them. CDR1 and CDR2 (germline): KGHSH, LQKENI. The CDR3 runs to 12 residues. This CDR3 is CASSRQNEKLFF. CDR3 nucleotides: TGTGCCAGCTCACGACAGAATGAAAAACTGTTTTTT. The whole variable domain, remainder taken from reference TRBV18 and TRBJ1-4, is NAGVMQNPRHLVRRRGQEARLRCSPMKGHSHVYWYRQLPEEGLKFMVYLQKENIIDESGMPKERFSAEFPKEGPSILRIQQVVRGDSAAYFCASSRQNEKLFFGSGTQLSVL.

This rearrangement joins TRBV5-1 to TRBJ1-1; D is perhaps TRBD1 (6 bases). The germline V and J ends were trimmed by 2 bases and 0 bases, with 17 bases remaining between them. The CDR3 length is 17 residues. Per germline, CDR1 SGHRS and CDR2 YFSETQ. The CDR3 DNA is TGCGCCAGCAGCTTTGGATATACGGACAGTCTGAACACTGAAGCTTTCTTT. Its translation: CASSFGYTDSLNTEAFF.

This chain uses TRBV7-9 with TRBJ2-3; 8 positions match TRBD2. Trimming at V came to 7 bases and at J to 0 bases, leaving 9 bases not matched to a gene. This CDR3 is 16 amino acids long. Germline-derived CDR1 and CDR2 are SEHNR and FQNEAQ (reference sequence). The CDR3 is CASTPVGLASTDTQYF. The CDR3 region has the DNA TGTGCCAGCACCCCCGTTGGACTAGCTAGCACAGATACGCAGTATTTT.

This rearrangement joins TRBV28 to TRBJ2-7, with TRBD2 as a possible D gene (6 bases). CDR1 is MDHEN, CDR2 SYDVKM, per germline. The V end was cut by 7 bases, the J end by 0 bases, with 13 bases between. CDR3 length: 14 residues. CDR3 residues: CASNWRGSSYEQYF. The CDR3 DNA is TGTGCCAGCAATTGGAGGGGCAGCTCCTACGAGCAGTACTTC. The variable domain in full, with the rest retrieved from reference TRBV28 and TRBJ2-7, is DVKVTQSSRYLVKRTGEKVFLECVQDMDHENMFWYRQDPGLGLRLIYFSYDVKMKEKGDIPEGYSVSREKKERFSLILESASTNQTSMYLCASNWRGSSYEQYFGPGTRLTVT.

The rearrangement uses TRBV7-5 and TRBJ2-7; TRBD2, the table's D call, lacks a check against the DNA. TRBV7-5 is annotated as a pseudogene. This CDR3 contains 17 residues. CDR3 amino acids: CARSRITSGNSSYEQYF. For the CDR3, the DNA is TGTGCCAGAAGCCGAATCACTAGCGGCAATAGCTCCTACGAGCAGTACTTC.

CDR3: CSARDGNTQYF. The DNA for the CDR3 is TGCAGTGCTAGAGATGGAAATACGCAGTATTTT. The rearrangement joins TRBV20-1 to TRBJ2-3; D not resolved. This CDR3 is 11 amino acids long. With 0 bases removed from V and 7 bases from J, the gap between germline ends came to 5 bases. Germline V gene lookup returns CDR1 DFQATT and CDR2 SNEGSKA (reference sequence).

The chain recombines TRBV25-1 with TRBJ1-2, with no clear D. Trimming stripped 2 bases from V and 0 bases from J, with 13 bases between. CDR1 and CDR2 (germline): MGHDK, SYGVNS. The CDR3 sequence is 16 residues long. CDR3 region: CASSEIDRRSNYGYTF. The CDR3 coding sequence is TGTGCCAGCAGTGAAATAGATCGAAGGTCTAACTATGGCTACACCTTC.

This chain links TRBV5-1 with TRBJ2-5; a weak D match, TRBD1 (6 bases). The V and J ends lost 4 bases and 2 bases respectively, with 12 bases between them. Per germline, CDR1 SGHRS and CDR2 YFSETQ. The CDR3 has 14 amino acids. Here the CDR3 reads CASSPLQGQETQYF. The CDR3 DNA sequence: TGCGCCAGCAGCCCCCTTCAGGGGCAAGAGACCCAGTACTTC.

This chain links TRBV5-1 with TRBJ2-5, with no clear D. There are 13 residues in the CDR3. Looked up from germline, CDR1 is SGHRS and CDR2 is YFSETQ. V dropped 1 base and J dropped 2 bases, with 6 bases sitting between them. As DNA, the CDR3 is TGCGCCAGCAGCTTGTATGGACAAGAGACCCAGTACTTC. It codes for CASSLYGQETQYF.

The chain links TRBV11-2 to TRBJ2-5; TRBD1 might be the D (5 bases). The CDR3 contains 16 residues. Germline CDR1 and CDR2: SGHAT and FQNNGV. The V and J ends lost 1 base and 2 bases respectively, with 14 bases between them. The CDR3 here is CASSLGRKTVQETQYF. DNA of the CDR3: TGTGCCAGCAGCTTAGGCCGGAAGACAGTGCAAGAGACCCAGTACTTC.

This chain uses TRBV18 with TRBJ2-5, with 13 bases lining up with TRBD2. V was pared by 3 bases and J by 2 bases, with 9 bases of the junction left unmatched. Germline loops: CDR1 KGHSH, CDR2 LQKENI. The CDR3 is made up of 18 amino acids. The CDR3 protein is CASSPWGTSGTKQETQYF. In DNA, the CDR3 is TGTGCCAGCTCACCTTGGGGGACTAGCGGGACGAAGCAAGAGACCCAGTACTTC.

With respect to this clone: Other nucleotide sequences in the sample specify the same CDR3. The chain has TRBV18 and TRBJ1-5; D call uncertain. Trimming left V 2 bases short and J 5 bases short, with 7 bases between. The germline gives CDR1 KGHSH, CDR2 LQKENI. This CDR3 has 13 residues. The CDR3, as DNA: TGTGCCAGCTCACCAGGGATTGATCAGCCCCAGCATTTT. Translated, it gives CASSPGIDQPQHF.